This is a list of T cell receptor beta chains from one sample in a study of T-cell reconstitution after alpha-beta-depleted transplantation in children. Each CDR3 protein gets one entry after TCRdb re-called the PCR reads with MiXCR. The top ten hold about 6% of the sample, which has almost 500,000 distinct CDR3 sequences, approximately 13% seen once. The sequenced sample was PBMCs from the stem cell graft donor, obtained from the stem cell graft. The receptors stem from a human donor who donated a stem cell graft to a child with combined immunodeficiency. Each CDR3 is given with its conserved first and last residue. The D gene is left open where the match is weak. Some rows mark clone size as missing; the rest say once, few, many or name a class of expanded clone.

>TRBV7-3|-|-|TRBJ1-1
CASSLTTANTEAFF
TGTGCCAGCAGCTTAACGACAGCGAACACTGAAGCTTTCTTT
>TRBV7-9|-|-|TRBJ2-2
CASSPTATGELFF
TGTGCCAGCAGCCCTACAGCAACCGGGGAGCTGTTTTTT
>TRBV7-9|TRBD2|once|TRBJ2-7
CASSPLSGRNYEQYF
TGTGCCAGCAGCCCGCTAAGCGGGAGGAATTACGAGCAGTACTTC
>TRBV21-1|-|-|TRBJ2-1
CASTQGQGRGNEQFF
TGTGCCAGCACCCAAGGCCAGGGACGGGGAAATGAGCAGTTCTTC
>TRBV15|TRBD1|many|TRBJ1-1
CATSRENPGQGENTEAFF
TGTGCCACCAGCAGAGAAAATCCTGGACAGGGCGAGAACACTGAAGCTTTCTTT
>TRBV20-1|-|many|TRBJ2-1
CSARAGGAYYNEQFF
TGCAGTGCTAGAGCAGGGGGGGCTTACTACAATGAGCAGTTCTTC
>TRBV12-3/TRBV12-4|TRBD2|-|TRBJ2-3
CASRLTRLVGTSGPTDTQYF
TGTGCCAGCAGGCTAACCCGGCTCGTCGGGACTAGCGGGCCCACAGATACGCAGTATTTT
>TRBV18|-|-|TRBJ1-5
CASSPNGGGNQPQHF
TGTGCCAGCTCACCTAATGGGGGTGGCAATCAGCCCCAGCATTTT
>TRBV27|-|-|TRBJ2-2
CASSTTVSGELFF
TGTGCCAGCAGTACTACAGTCTCCGGGGAGCTGTTTTTT
>TRBV6-4|-|few|TRBJ2-1
CASSDTCRGSSYNEQFF
TGTGCCAGCAGTGACACCTGCAGGGGCAGCTCCTACAATGAGCAGTTCTTC
>TRBV5-6|TRBD1|once|TRBJ2-1
CASSPATGFYNEQFF
TGTGCCAGCAGCCCAGCGACAGGGTTTTACAATGAGCAGTTCTTC
>TRBV9|TRBD1|-|TRBJ2-1
CASSEGGDGPYNEQFF
TGTGCCAGCAGCGAAGGGGGCGACGGACCCTACAATGAGCAGTTCTTC
>TRBV28|TRBD2|many|TRBJ2-7
CASRVETSGRTLYEQYF
TGTGCCAGCAGAGTTGAGACTAGCGGGAGGACTCTCTACGAGCAGTACTTC
>TRBV7-2|TRBD2|few|TRBJ2-3
CASSLVPAGVTDTQYF
TGTGCCAGCAGCTTAGTTCCAGCGGGGGTCACAGATACGCAGTATTTT
>TRBV11-2|-|-|TRBJ2-1
CASSFEDLSYNEQFF
TGTGCCAGCAGCTTTGAGGACCTCTCCTACAATGAGCAGTTCTTC
>TRBV12-3/TRBV12-4|TRBD1|few|TRBJ2-4
CASRGARGFSNIQYF
TGTGCCAGCAGGGGGGCCAGGGGGTTTTCGAACATTCAGTACTTC
>TRBV7-9|-|-|TRBJ2-7
CASSFGPAPYEQYF
TGTGCCAGCAGCTTTGGGCCGGCCCCCTACGAGCAGTACTTC
>TRBV7-9|-|many|TRBJ2-1
CASSILSDEQFF
TGTGCCAGCAGCATACTCTCCGATGAGCAGTTCTTC
>TRBV5-1|TRBD1|many|TRBJ2-1
CASSLGQGAHNEQFF
TGTGCCAGCAGCTTGGGACAGGGGGCCCACAATGAGCAGTTCTTC
>TRBV20-1|-|-|TRBJ1-2
CSASTNPGSYGYTF
TGCAGTGCTAGTACCAACCCGGGGAGCTATGGCTACACCTTC
>TRBV4-2|-|-|TRBJ1-1
CASSLIGETEAFF
TGTGCCAGCAGCCTGATAGGGGAAACTGAAGCTTTCTTT
>TRBV29-1|-|-|TRBJ1-2
CSVEDRVLPNYGYTF
TGCAGCGTTGAAGATCGGGTCCTCCCTAACTATGGCTACACCTTC
>TRBV20-1|TRBD2|many|TRBJ2-7
CSARSLAGDEQYF
TGCAGTGCTAGAAGTCTAGCGGGGGACGAGCAGTACTTC
>TRBV20-1|-|many|TRBJ2-7
CSARGSEGEAYEQYF
TGCAGTGCTAGAGGTTCTGAGGGGGAGGCCTACGAGCAGTACTTC
>TRBV9|TRBD2|many|TRBJ2-5
CASSVGASGETQYF
TGTGCCAGCAGCGTAGGTGCTAGCGGGGAGACCCAGTACTTC
>TRBV6-2/TRBV6-3|TRBD2|few|TRBJ2-7
CASRRSGRGYEQYF
TGTGCCAGCAGACGAAGCGGGAGGGGCTACGAGCAGTACTTC
>TRBV4-2|-|few|TRBJ1-5
CASSQEVTSEQPQHF
TGTGCCAGCAGCCAAGAAGTAACGTCGGAACAGCCCCAGCATTTT
>TRBV25-1|-|few|TRBJ2-7
CADGRLYEQYF
TGTGCCGACGGCAGACTCTACGAGCAGTACTTC
>TRBV24-1|-|many|TRBJ1-3
CATSDSQVTGNTIYF
TGTGCCACCAGTGATTCGCAGGTGACTGGAAACACCATATATTTT
>TRBV14|TRBD2|-|TRBJ2-2
CASSSGLAEVTGELFF
TGTGCCAGCAGCTCTGGACTAGCGGAAGTCACCGGGGAGCTGTTTTTT
>TRBV19|TRBD1|few|TRBJ1-2
CASWIGTGYGYTF
TGTGCCAGTTGGATCGGGACAGGGTATGGCTACACCTTC
>TRBV7-9|-|many|TRBJ1-1
CASSLGLFEAFF
TGTGCCAGCAGCTTAGGACTCTTTGAAGCTTTCTTT
>TRBV24-1|TRBD2|-|TRBJ2-1
CATSDLGLAGGVNEQFF
TGTGCCACCAGTGATTTAGGCCTAGCGGGGGGCGTGAATGAGCAGTTCTTC
>TRBV30|-|-|TRBJ2-3
CAWRTGAPDTQYF
TGTGCCTGGAGAACCGGCGCTCCAGATACGCAGTATTTT
>TRBV21-1|-|-|TRBJ2-7
CASSKVGRFYEQYF
TGTGCCAGCAGCAAAGTGGGCAGATTCTACGAGCAGTACTTC
>TRBV12-3/TRBV12-4|TRBD2|-|TRBJ2-1
CASSSIISGGVRNEQFF
TGTGCCAGCAGTTCCATCATTAGCGGGGGGGTTAGAAATGAGCAGTTCTTC
>TRBV6-2/TRBV6-3|-|-|TRBJ2-1
CATSHSYNEQFF
TGTGCAACTTCGCACTCCTACAATGAGCAGTTCTTC
>TRBV4-2|-|-|TRBJ2-5
CASSQANPGGETQYF
TGTGCCAGCAGCCAAGCAAACCCGGGTGGGGAGACCCAGTACTTC
>TRBV6-2/TRBV6-3|-|few|TRBJ2-1
CATLGPSTYNEQFF
TGTGCCACCCTGGGGCCTAGCACGTACAATGAGCAGTTCTTC